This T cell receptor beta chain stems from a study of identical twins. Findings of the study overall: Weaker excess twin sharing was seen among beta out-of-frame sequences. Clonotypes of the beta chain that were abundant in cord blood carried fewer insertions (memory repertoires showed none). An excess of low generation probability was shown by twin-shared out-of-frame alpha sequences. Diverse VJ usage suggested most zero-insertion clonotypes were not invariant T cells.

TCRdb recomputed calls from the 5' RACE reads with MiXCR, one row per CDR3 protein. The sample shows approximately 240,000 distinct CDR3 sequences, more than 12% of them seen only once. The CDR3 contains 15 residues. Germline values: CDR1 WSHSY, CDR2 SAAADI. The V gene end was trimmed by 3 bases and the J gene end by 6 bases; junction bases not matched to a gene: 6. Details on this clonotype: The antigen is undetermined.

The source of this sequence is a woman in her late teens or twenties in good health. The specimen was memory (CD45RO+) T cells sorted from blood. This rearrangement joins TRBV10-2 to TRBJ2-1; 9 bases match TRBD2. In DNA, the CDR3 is TGCGCCAGCAGTGATGATAGCGGGGGACTCAATGAGCAGTTCTTC. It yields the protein CASSDDSGGLNEQFF.